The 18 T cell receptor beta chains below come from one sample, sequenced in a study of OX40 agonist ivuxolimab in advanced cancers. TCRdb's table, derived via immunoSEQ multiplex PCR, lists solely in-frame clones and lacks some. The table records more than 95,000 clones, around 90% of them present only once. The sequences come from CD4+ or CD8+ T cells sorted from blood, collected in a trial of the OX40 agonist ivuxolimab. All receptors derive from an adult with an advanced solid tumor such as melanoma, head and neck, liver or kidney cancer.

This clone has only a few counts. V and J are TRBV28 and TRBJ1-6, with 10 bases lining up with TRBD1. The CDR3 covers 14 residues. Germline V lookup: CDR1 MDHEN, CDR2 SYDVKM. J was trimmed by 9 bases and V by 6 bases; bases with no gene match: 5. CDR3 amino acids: CASRPGQGRSPLHF. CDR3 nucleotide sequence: TGTGCCAGCAGGCCGGGACAGGGGCGTTCACCCCTCCACTTT.

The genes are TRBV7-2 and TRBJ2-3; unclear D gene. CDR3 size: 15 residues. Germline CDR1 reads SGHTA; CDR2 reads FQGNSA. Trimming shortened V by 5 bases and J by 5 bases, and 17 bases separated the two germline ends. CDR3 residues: CASSIVASKGDTQYF. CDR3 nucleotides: TGTGCCAGCAGCATCGTCGCATCAAAGGGAGATACGCAGTATTTT.

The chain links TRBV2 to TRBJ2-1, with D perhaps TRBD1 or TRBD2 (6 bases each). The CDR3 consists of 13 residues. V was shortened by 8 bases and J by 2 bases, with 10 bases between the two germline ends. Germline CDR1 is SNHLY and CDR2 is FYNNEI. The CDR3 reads CASWGAPYNEQFF. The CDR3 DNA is TGTGCCAGCTGGGGGGCGCCCTACAATGAGCAGTTCTTC.

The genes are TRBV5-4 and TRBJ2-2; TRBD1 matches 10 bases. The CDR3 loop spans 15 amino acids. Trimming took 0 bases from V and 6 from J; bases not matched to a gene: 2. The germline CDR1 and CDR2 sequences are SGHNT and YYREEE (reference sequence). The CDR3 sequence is CASSLGTGGAGELFF. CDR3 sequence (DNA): TGTGCCAGCAGCTTGGGGACAGGGGGGGCCGGGGAGCTGTTTTTT.

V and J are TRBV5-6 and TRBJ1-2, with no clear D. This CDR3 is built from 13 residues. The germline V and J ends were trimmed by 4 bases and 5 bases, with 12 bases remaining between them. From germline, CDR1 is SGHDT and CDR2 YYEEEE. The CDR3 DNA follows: TGTGCCAGCAGCCTGGGAGGGTTATATGGCTACACCTTC. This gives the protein CASSLGGLYGYTF.

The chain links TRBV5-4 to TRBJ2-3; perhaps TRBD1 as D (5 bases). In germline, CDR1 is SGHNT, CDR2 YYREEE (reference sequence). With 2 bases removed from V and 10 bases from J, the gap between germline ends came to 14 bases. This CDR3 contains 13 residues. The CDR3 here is CASSFAGEQAQYF. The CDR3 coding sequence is TGTGCCAGCAGCTTCGCTGGGGAACAGGCGCAGTATTTT.

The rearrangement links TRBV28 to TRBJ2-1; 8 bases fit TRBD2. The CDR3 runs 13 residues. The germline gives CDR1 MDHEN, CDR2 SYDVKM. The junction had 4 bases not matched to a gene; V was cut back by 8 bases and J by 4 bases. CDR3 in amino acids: CASVGGVYNEQFF. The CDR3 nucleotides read TGTGCCAGCGTCGGGGGGGTGTACAATGAGCAGTTCTTC.

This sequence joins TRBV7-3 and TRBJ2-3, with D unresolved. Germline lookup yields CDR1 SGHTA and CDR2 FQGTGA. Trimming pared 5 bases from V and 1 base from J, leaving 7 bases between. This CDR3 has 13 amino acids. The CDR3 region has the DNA TGTGCCAGCAGCAGTGACGGCACAGATACGCAGTATTTT. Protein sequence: CASSSDGTDTQYF.

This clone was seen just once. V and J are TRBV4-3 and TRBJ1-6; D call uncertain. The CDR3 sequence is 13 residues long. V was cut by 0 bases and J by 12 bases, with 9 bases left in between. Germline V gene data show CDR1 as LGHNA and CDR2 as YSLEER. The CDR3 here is CASSQDLNLPLHF. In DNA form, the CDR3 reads TGCGCCAGCAGCCAAGATCTTAACTTACCCCTCCACTTT.

CDR3 sequence (DNA): TGTGCCAGCAGCTTAAATAGGGACAGCCTCTACGAGCAGTACTTC. It specifies CASSLNRDSLYEQYF. This chain connects TRBV11-2 to TRBJ2-7; TRBD1 agrees at 7 bases. Germline V gives CDR1 SGHAT, CDR2 FQNNGV. V was pared by 2 bases and J by 3 bases, with 7 bases of the junction left unmatched. The CDR3 spans 15 residues.

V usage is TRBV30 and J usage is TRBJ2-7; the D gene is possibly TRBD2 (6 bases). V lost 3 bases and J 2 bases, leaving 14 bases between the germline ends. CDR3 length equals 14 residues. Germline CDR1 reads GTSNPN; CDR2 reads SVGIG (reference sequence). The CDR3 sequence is CAWRGRNSPYEQYF. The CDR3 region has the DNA TGTGCCTGGAGAGGGAGGAACTCTCCCTACGAGCAGTACTTC.

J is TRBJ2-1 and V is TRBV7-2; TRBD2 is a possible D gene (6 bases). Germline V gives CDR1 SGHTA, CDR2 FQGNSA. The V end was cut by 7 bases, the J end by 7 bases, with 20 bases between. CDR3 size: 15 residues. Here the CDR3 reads CASKTNQLALNEQFF. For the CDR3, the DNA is TGTGCCAGCAAAACTAACCAGCTAGCGTTAAATGAGCAGTTCTTC.

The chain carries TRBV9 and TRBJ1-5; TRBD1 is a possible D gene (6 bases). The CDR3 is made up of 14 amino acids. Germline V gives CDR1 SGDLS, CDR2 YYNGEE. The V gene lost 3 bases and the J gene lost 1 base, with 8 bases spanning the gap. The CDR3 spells CASSATGSNQPQHF. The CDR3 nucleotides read TGTGCCAGCAGCGCCACAGGGAGCAATCAGCCCCAGCATTTT.

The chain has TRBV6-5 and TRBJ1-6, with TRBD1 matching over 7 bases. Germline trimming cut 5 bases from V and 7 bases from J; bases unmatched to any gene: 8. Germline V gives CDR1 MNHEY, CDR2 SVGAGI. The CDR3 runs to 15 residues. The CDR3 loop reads CASSRTTGMNSPLHF. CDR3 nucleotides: TGTGCCAGCAGTCGAACGACAGGGATGAATTCACCCCTCCACTTT.

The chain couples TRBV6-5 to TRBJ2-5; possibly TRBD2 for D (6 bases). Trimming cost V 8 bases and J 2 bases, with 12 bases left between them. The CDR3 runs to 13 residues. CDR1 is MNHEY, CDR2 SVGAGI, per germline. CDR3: CASQRGLQETQYF. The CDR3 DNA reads TGTGCCAGCCAGAGGGGACTTCAAGAGACCCAGTACTTC.

CDR3 sequence reads: CASSAIPGLAYNEQFF. CDR3 sequence (DNA): TGTGCCAGCAGCGCGATTCCCGGGCTCGCCTACAATGAGCAGTTCTTC. V is TRBV7-3 and J is TRBJ2-1; D uncertain. CDR3 length equals 16 residues. Trimming removed 5 bases from V and 2 bases from J, with 16 bases in between. Germline V gene lookup returns CDR1 SGHTA and CDR2 FQGTGA.

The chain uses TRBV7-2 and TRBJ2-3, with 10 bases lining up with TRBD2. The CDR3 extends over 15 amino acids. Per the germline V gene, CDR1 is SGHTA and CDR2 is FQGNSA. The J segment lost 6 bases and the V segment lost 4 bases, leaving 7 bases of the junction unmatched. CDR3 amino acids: CASSSRLAGYDTQYF. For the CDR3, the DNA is TGTGCCAGCAGCTCGCGACTAGCGGGCTATGATACGCAGTATTTT.

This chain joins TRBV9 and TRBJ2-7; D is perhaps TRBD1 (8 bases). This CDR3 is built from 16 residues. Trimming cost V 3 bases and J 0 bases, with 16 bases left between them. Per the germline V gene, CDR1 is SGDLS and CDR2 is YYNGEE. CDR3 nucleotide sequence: TGTGCCAGCAGCGCCGGACAGGGACTAACCTCCTACGAGCAGTACTTC. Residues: CASSAGQGLTSYEQYF.